This T cell receptor beta chain came from a study of cytomegalovirus exposure and HLA in healthy donors. V was clipped by 2 bases and J by 3 bases; unmatched bases: 3. The CDR3 is made up of 14 amino acids. From germline, CDR1 is SGHRS and CDR2 YFSETQ. Some clones are missing from TCRdb's copy, which holds only in-frame ones; the method was immunoSEQ multiplex PCR. The data show under 200,000 clones, 89% seen once. The clonotype was recovered from a woman aged 18-30 years in good health and CMV-seropositive. The rearrangement uses TRBV5-1 and TRBJ2-7; 9 bases align to TRBD1. The sample comprised PBMCs. The CDR3 nucleotides are TGCGCCAGCAGCTTTCGGACAGGGGACTACGAGCAGTACTTC. As protein: CASSFRTGDYEQYF.